The 20 T cell receptor beta chains presented below share a single source sample, sequenced in a study of blood T cell repertoires in COVID-19. The assay was immunoSEQ multiplex PCR, and TCRdb's table has in-frame clones only and misses some. Of 250,000 to 300,000 clones in the sample, 85% to 90% were seen once. The sample taken for sequencing was peripheral blood. The receptors were sampled from a woman under 40 with COVID-19, enrolled during active disease.

This chain joins TRBV19 and TRBJ2-2, with D hard to call. Trimming took 5 bases from V and 4 from J, leaving 11 bases between them. Germline V gene data show CDR1 as LNHDA and CDR2 as SQIVND (reference sequence). The CDR3 runs 14 residues. The CDR3 DNA follows: TGTGCCAGTAGTCATCTATATGCCACCGGGGAGCTGTTTTTT. It is translated as CASSHLYATGELFF.

This chain connects TRBV5-8 to TRBJ1-5; D remains ambiguous. V lost 0 bases to trimming and J lost 6 bases, with 16 bases between them. CDR1 is SGHTS, CDR2 YDEGEE, per germline. This CDR3 spans 16 amino acids. The CDR3 spells CASSLVPGIPGQPQHF. The CDR3 DNA sequence: TGTGCCAGCAGCTTGGTCCCCGGGATTCCCGGTCAGCCCCAGCATTTT.

The J gene is TRBJ1-4, the V gene TRBV7-6; D might be TRBD1 (5 bases). Trimming took 5 bases from V and 0 from J, leaving 16 bases between them. Germline V gene lookup returns CDR1 SGHVS and CDR2 FNYEAQ. The CDR3 has 17 residues. CDR3 region: CASSPTVPGATNEKLFF. In DNA form, the CDR3 reads TGTGCCAGCAGCCCCACCGTCCCGGGGGCAACTAATGAAAAACTGTTTTTT.

The chain recombines TRBV30 with TRBJ1-3, with D unclear. The germline CDR1 and CDR2 sequences are GTSNPN and SVGIG (reference sequence). V lost 3 bases to trimming and J lost 2 bases, with 14 bases between them. The CDR3 loop spans 15 amino acids. The CDR3 nucleotides are TGTGCCTGGAGCCCTCCGATTAGCACTGGAAACACCATATATTTT. Amino acids: CAWSPPISTGNTIYF.

This sequence joins TRBV25-1 and TRBJ1-1; 7 bases match TRBD1. The J segment lost 5 bases and the V segment lost 7 bases, leaving 10 bases of the junction unmatched. The length of the CDR3 is 14 residues. Germline CDR1 is MGHDK and CDR2 is SYGVNS. CDR3 DNA sequence: TGTGCCAGCAAGTCCGAGGGGGCGCGGACTGAAGCTTTCTTT. Translating it yields CASKSEGARTEAFF.

This clone was counted a single time. The chain carries TRBV2 and TRBJ2-7, with TRBD2 matching 10 bases. J was trimmed by 3 bases and V by 7 bases; bases with no gene match: 6. Germline-derived CDR1 and CDR2 are SNHLY and FYNNEI. The CDR3 is made up of 14 amino acids. The CDR3 region is CASTSSGGGYEQYF. The CDR3 coding sequence is TGTGCCAGCACCTCTAGCGGGGGCGGCTACGAGCAGTACTTC. Based on the CDR3 plus reference TRBV2 and TRBJ2-7, the full variable domain is EPEVTQTPSHQVTQMGQEVILRCVPISNHLYFYWYRQILGQKVEFLVSFYNNEISEKSEIFDDQFSVERPDGSNFTLKIRSTKLEDSAMYFCASTSSGGGYEQYFGPGTRLTVT.

As for this clone: Other DNA sequences in this specimen translate into the identical CDR3. The V and J genes are TRBV5-1 and TRBJ1-1, with 8 bases identical to TRBD1. The ends lost 4 bases at V and 3 bases at J; junction bases unmatched: 5. The CDR3 covers 14 residues. Germline-derived CDR1 and CDR2 are SGHRS and YFSETQ. The CDR3 DNA reads TGCGCCAGCAGCCTCGGACAGGGCTACACTGAAGCTTTCTTT. Protein sequence: CASSLGQGYTEAFF.

Here the CDR3 DNA reads TGTGCCAGCAGTTACGACAGTCCAACTACGCAGTATTTT. Protein: CASSYDSPTTQYF. The chain has TRBV6-5 and TRBJ2-3; maybe TRBD1 (5 bases). V shed 2 bases and J shed 8 bases, with 11 bases lying between them. Germline CDR1 reads MNHEY; CDR2 reads SVGAGI. This CDR3 is built from 13 residues.

The chain has TRBV6-5 and TRBJ2-1; D perhaps matches TRBD2 (6 bases). Germline loops: CDR1 MNHEY, CDR2 SVGAGI. The CDR3 covers 15 residues. Trimming cost V 2 bases and J 5 bases, with 13 bases left between them. The chain's CDR3 is CASSYNGGSNNEQFF. CDR3 nucleotide sequence: TGTGCCAGCAGTTACAATGGGGGGTCAAACAATGAGCAGTTCTTC.

The rearrangement joins TRBV6-6 to TRBJ2-7, with 9 bases that match TRBD1. Trimming at V came to 6 bases and at J to 4 bases, leaving 10 bases not matched to a gene. Germline V gene data show CDR1 as MNHNY and CDR2 as SVGAGI (reference sequence). This CDR3 has 15 amino acids. The CDR3 DNA reads TGTGCCAGCAGATTACAAGACAGGGGGGGGTACGAGCAGTACTTC. The encoded protein is CASRLQDRGGYEQYF.

The genes are TRBV5-1 and TRBJ2-3, with 8 bases lining up with TRBD2. The CDR3 is made up of 17 amino acids. J gave up 0 bases and V 1 base, and 7 bases lay outside the gene matches. Germline CDR1 SGHRS, CDR2 YFSETQ. The CDR3 DNA reads as TGCGCCAGCAGCTTGACTCCTAGCGGGCCTAGCACAGATACGCAGTATTTT. Translating it yields CASSLTPSGPSTDTQYF.

The rearrangement links TRBV28 to TRBJ2-1; perhaps TRBD1 as D (6 bases). CDR3 length: 14 residues. The V end lost 5 bases, the J end lost 9 bases, and 17 bases lay between the germline ends. CDR1 and CDR2 (germline): MDHEN, SYDVKM. CDR3 nucleotides: TGTGCCAGCAGTCTCCACCCGGGGACAACTGAGCAGTTCTTC. Its protein product is CASSLHPGTTEQFF.

This chain joins TRBV11-2 and TRBJ1-1; D is unresolved. The CDR3 is 13 residues long. V lost 3 bases, J lost 11 bases, and 16 bases lay in between. Germline V lookup: CDR1 SGHAT, CDR2 FQNNGV. The CDR3 region has the DNA TGTGCCAGCAGCTTTTCCCCGCGGGGTGGCGCTTTCTTT. As protein: CASSFSPRGGAFF.

The chain couples TRBV2 to TRBJ2-3; 9 nucleotides agree with TRBD2. Looked up from germline, CDR1 is SNHLY and CDR2 is FYNNEI. The J segment lost 2 bases and the V segment lost 7 bases, leaving 7 bases of the junction unmatched. The CDR3 is 15 amino acids. This CDR3 is CASTASGMDTDTQYF. DNA of the CDR3: TGTGCCAGCACCGCTAGCGGGATGGACACAGATACGCAGTATTTT.

The V gene is TRBV5-4, the J gene TRBJ2-6; TRBD2 aligns across 7 bases. The CDR3 spans 18 residues. Germline V lookup: CDR1 SGHNT, CDR2 YYREEE (reference sequence). V gave up 2 bases and J gave up 0 bases; unmatched junction bases: 8. The CDR3 loop is CASSFPLAESSGANVLTF. DNA for the CDR3: TGTGCCAGCAGCTTTCCTCTAGCGGAAAGCTCTGGGGCCAACGTCCTGACTTTC.

Written as DNA, the CDR3 is TGTGCCAGCAGCAAATACGGGGCCAGGGGAGATACGCAGTATTTT. The encoded protein is CASSKYGARGDTQYF. This chain joins TRBV7-2 and TRBJ2-3, with D perhaps matching TRBD1 (6 bases). Trimming stripped 5 bases from V and 5 bases from J, with 17 bases between. The CDR3 is made up of 15 amino acids. CDR1 is SGHTA and CDR2 is FQGNSA in the germline V gene.

The chain recombines TRBV15 with TRBJ1-4; no reliable D call. This CDR3 spans 16 amino acids. The V end lost 3 bases, the J end lost 1 base, and 12 bases lay between the germline ends. CDR1 and CDR2 from the germline V gene are LNHNV and YYDKDF (reference sequence). Here the CDR3 reads CATSRDFEGTNEKLFF. The CDR3, as DNA: TGTGCCACCAGCAGGGATTTCGAGGGAACTAATGAAAAACTGTTTTTT. Variable domain in full (rest from reference TRBV15 and TRBJ1-4): DAMVIQNPRYQVTQFGKPVTLSCSQTLNHNVMYWYQQKSSQAPKLLFHYYDKDFNNEADTPDNFQSRRPNTSFCFLDIRSPGLGDTAMYLCATSRDFEGTNEKLFFGSGTQLSVL.

The J gene is TRBJ1-2, the V gene TRBV27; D unresolved. In germline, CDR1 is MNHEY, CDR2 SMNVEV (reference sequence). Trimming stripped 3 bases from V and 2 bases from J, with 10 bases between. There are 14 residues in the CDR3. The CDR3 DNA follows: TGTGCCAGCAGTTTGAGGGTGGTAAACTATGGCTACACCTTC. Its translation is CASSLRVVNYGYTF.

The rearrangement uses TRBV6-5 and TRBJ2-7, with D perhaps matching TRBD2 (6 bases). The CDR3 sequence is 12 residues long. Germline lookup yields CDR1 MNHEY and CDR2 SVGAGI. The V end lost 7 bases, the J end lost 1 base, and 8 bases lay between the germline ends. The CDR3 here is CASMEGSYEQYF. The CDR3 nucleotides read TGTGCCAGCATGGAGGGATCCTACGAGCAGTACTTC.

The V and J genes are TRBV3-1 (or the pseudogene TRBV3-2) and TRBJ2-3; 8 bases align to TRBD2. The length of the CDR3 is 17 residues. Germline trimming cut 2 bases from V and 4 bases from J; bases unmatched to any gene: 11. CDR1 is LGHDT and CDR2 is YNNKEL in the germline V gene (reference sequence). This CDR3 is CASSQTSGTRSPDTQYF. In DNA, the CDR3 is TGTGCCAGCAGCCAAACCTCCGGGACTAGATCCCCAGATACGCAGTATTTT.